This is a list of T cell receptor beta chains from one sample in a study of blood T cell repertoires in COVID-19. The assay was immunoSEQ multiplex PCR, and TCRdb's table has in-frame clones only and misses some. Of about 100,000 clones detected, about 80% appear once; the ten largest clones hold 3.5% to 5.5%. The sequencing input was peripheral blood. All receptors derive from a human donor in a cohort sampled during active COVID-19. The CDR3 runs from the conserved cysteine through the conserved F or W. The D gene is left open where the match is weak. Not every row has a clone size; where given, it reads once, few, many or a size class.

J gene: TRBJ1-2
D gene: NA
V gene: TRBV5-1
clone size: NA
CDR3 DNA: TGCGCCAGCAGCTTGGGCCTGACAGGCCCGCCATTCACTGGTGGCTACACCTTC
CDR3 protein: CASSLGLTGPPFTGGYTF

J gene: TRBJ2-1
D gene: TRBD2
V gene: TRBV3-1/TRBV3-2
clone size: NA
CDR3 DNA: TGTGCCAGCAGCCAAAACCGACTAGCGGGGGAGAGAAGCTCCTACAATGAGCAGTTCTTC
CDR3 protein: CASSQNRLAGERSSYNEQFF

J gene: TRBJ2-7
D gene: TRBD2
V gene: TRBV7-8
clone size: once
CDR3 DNA: TGTGCCAGCAGCTTAAATCCTAGCGGGGGATACGAGCAGTACTTC
CDR3 protein: CASSLNPSGGYEQYF

J gene: TRBJ2-1
D gene: TRBD1
V gene: TRBV5-1
clone size: NA
CDR3 DNA: TGCGCCAGCAGCTCGGGACAGGCTGGTTACAATGAGCAGTTCTTC
CDR3 protein: CASSSGQAGYNEQFF

J gene: TRBJ2-1
D gene: NA
V gene: TRBV6-2/TRBV6-3
clone size: NA
CDR3 DNA: TGTGCCAGCAGCTCCCGTACCGCCCGGTCCTACAATGAGCAGTTCTTC
CDR3 protein: CASSSRTARSYNEQFF

J gene: TRBJ1-2
D gene: NA
V gene: TRBV7-8
clone size: NA
CDR3 DNA: TGTGCCAGCAGCTTAGCGCTGAGTAACGACTATGGCTACACCTTC
CDR3 protein: CASSLALSNDYGYTF

J gene: TRBJ2-7
D gene: TRBD1
V gene: TRBV5-1
clone size: NA
CDR3 DNA: TGCGCCAGCAGCCCAACGGGACAGGGGTCCTACGAGCAGTACTTC
CDR3 protein: CASSPTGQGSYEQYF

J gene: TRBJ2-7
D gene: TRBD1
V gene: TRBV7-8
clone size: few
CDR3 DNA: TGTGCCAGTCCGAAACAGGGGGCCTCCTACGAGCAGTACTTC
CDR3 protein: CASPKQGASYEQYF

J gene: TRBJ1-2
D gene: TRBD1
V gene: TRBV7-2
clone size: once
CDR3 DNA: TGTGCCAGCAGCTTGCCAGGGGGAAAGGGTGGCTACACCTTC
CDR3 protein: CASSLPGGKGGYTF

J gene: TRBJ2-6
D gene: NA
V gene: TRBV7-9
clone size: NA
CDR3 DNA: TGTGCCAGCAGCCTGGGCCTCGATTTCTCTGGGGCCAACGTCCTGACTTTC
CDR3 protein: CASSLGLDFSGANVLTF

J gene: TRBJ2-1
D gene: TRBD1
V gene: TRBV9
clone size: once
CDR3 DNA: TGTGCCAGCAGCGAGGACAGGGGGCTTTACAATGAGCAGTTCTTC
CDR3 protein: CASSEDRGLYNEQFF

J gene: TRBJ1-1
D gene: NA
V gene: TRBV7-9
clone size: NA
CDR3 DNA: TGTGCCAGCAGCTCCACGGAGGATCCTGAAGCTTTCTTT
CDR3 protein: CASSSTEDPEAFF

J gene: TRBJ1-6
D gene: NA
V gene: TRBV7-8
clone size: NA
CDR3 DNA: TGTGCCAGCAGCTTAGCAAGGACAGCGTATAATTCACCCCTCCACTTT
CDR3 protein: CASSLARTAYNSPLHF

J gene: TRBJ2-1
D gene: NA
V gene: TRBV28
clone size: NA
CDR3 DNA: TGTGCCAGCAGTCGAAACATTGAGCAGTTCTTC
CDR3 protein: CASSRNIEQFF

J gene: TRBJ1-2
D gene: NA
V gene: TRBV6-2/TRBV6-3
clone size: NA
CDR3 DNA: TGTGCCAGCAGTGGGGACTTGGGCTACACCTTC
CDR3 protein: CASSGDLGYTF

J gene: TRBJ2-3
D gene: NA
V gene: TRBV7-6
clone size: NA
CDR3 DNA: TGTGCCAGCAGCGAAGGGGCTACCACAGATACGCAGTATTTT
CDR3 protein: CASSEGATTDTQYF

J gene: TRBJ2-5
D gene: NA
V gene: TRBV7-3
clone size: NA
CDR3 DNA: TGTGCCAGCAGCAAGGGCCAGGGAGAGACCCAGTACTTC
CDR3 protein: CASSKGQGETQYF

J gene: TRBJ2-5
D gene: NA
V gene: TRBV24-1
clone size: NA
CDR3 DNA: TGTGCCACCAGTGGCGGGTTTGAGGAGACCCAGTACTTC
CDR3 protein: CATSGGFEETQYF

J gene: TRBJ1-1
D gene: TRBD1
V gene: TRBV28
clone size: NA
CDR3 DNA: TGTGCCAGTAATTCTCCCGGGACAGGGGCTGAAGCTTTCTTT
CDR3 protein: CASNSPGTGAEAFF

J gene: TRBJ1-1
D gene: TRBD1
V gene: TRBV9
clone size: NA
CDR3 DNA: TGTGCCAGCAGCCCCAGGGGGACAGGGACATGGTACACTGAAGCTTTCTTT
CDR3 protein: CASSPRGTGTWYTEAFF

J gene: TRBJ1-2
D gene: NA
V gene: TRBV30
clone size: NA
CDR3 DNA: TGTGCCTGGAGTGGGCAGGGGTCCTTCCTTAGCTACACCTTC
CDR3 protein: CAWSGQGSFLSYTF

J gene: TRBJ1-1
D gene: NA
V gene: TRBV7-2
clone size: NA
CDR3 DNA: TGTGCCAGCAGCTTATACGGGGAGGGCACTGAAGCTTTCTTT
CDR3 protein: CASSLYGEGTEAFF

J gene: TRBJ1-3
D gene: NA
V gene: TRBV3-1/TRBV3-2
clone size: NA
CDR3 DNA: TGTGCCAGCAGCCAAGCTCTAGGAAACACCATATATTTT
CDR3 protein: CASSQALGNTIYF

J gene: TRBJ2-3
D gene: TRBD2
V gene: TRBV11-1
clone size: NA
CDR3 DNA: TGTGCCAGCAGCTTACTCGGGGGGGCCGCAGATACGCAGTATTTT
CDR3 protein: CASSLLGGAADTQYF

J gene: TRBJ1-1
D gene: TRBD1
V gene: TRBV4-1
clone size: NA
CDR3 DNA: TGCGCCAGCAGCCAGAACGACAGGGATGGGACTGAAGCTTTCTTT
CDR3 protein: CASSQNDRDGTEAFF

J gene: TRBJ1-5
D gene: NA
V gene: TRBV28
clone size: NA
CDR3 DNA: TGTGCCAGCAACCCTACCGGGACAAGCAATCAGCCCCAGCATTTT
CDR3 protein: CASNPTGTSNQPQHF

J gene: TRBJ2-1
D gene: NA
V gene: TRBV7-3
clone size: once
CDR3 DNA: TGTGCCAGCAGCCCCCAGGCGGGACAGCTCTCCTACAATGAGCAGTTCTTC
CDR3 protein: CASSPQAGQLSYNEQFF

J gene: TRBJ1-5
D gene: NA
V gene: TRBV4-1
clone size: NA
CDR3 DNA: TGCGCCAGCAGCCTCGGACAGCCGAATCAGCCCCAGCATTTT
CDR3 protein: CASSLGQPNQPQHF

J gene: TRBJ2-2
D gene: NA
V gene: TRBV30
clone size: NA
CDR3 DNA: TGTGCCTGGAGGCCCGGGGTATCGAACACCGGGGAGCTGTTTTTT
CDR3 protein: CAWRPGVSNTGELFF

J gene: TRBJ2-7
D gene: NA
V gene: TRBV19
clone size: NA
CDR3 DNA: TGTGCCGGCTGCCCTCCGGGAGAGGTCTACGAGCAGTACTTC
CDR3 protein: CAGCPPGEVYEQYF

J gene: TRBJ1-5
D gene: TRBD1
V gene: TRBV7-2
clone size: few
CDR3 DNA: TGTGCCAGCAGCTTATCATCGACAGGGGTCGAACAGCCCCAGCATTTT
CDR3 protein: CASSLSSTGVEQPQHF

J gene: TRBJ1-6
D gene: NA
V gene: TRBV6-5
clone size: NA
CDR3 DNA: TGTGCCAGCAGTTACTCTGCGAATTCACCCCTCCACTTT
CDR3 protein: CASSYSANSPLHF

J gene: TRBJ1-1
D gene: TRBD1
V gene: TRBV7-9
clone size: once
CDR3 DNA: TGTGCCAGCAGCTTTAGCTTGGGACAGGGAGCAGCTTTCTTT
CDR3 protein: CASSFSLGQGAAFF

J gene: TRBJ1-6
D gene: NA
V gene: TRBV2
clone size: NA
CDR3 DNA: TGTGCCAGCAGTGTGGAGCGGTTCTCCTATAATTCACCCCTCCACTTT
CDR3 protein: CASSVERFSYNSPLHF

J gene: TRBJ2-7
D gene: NA
V gene: TRBV2
clone size: NA
CDR3 DNA: TGTGCCAGCAGCTCCCTACTTACGAGCGAGCAGTACTTC
CDR3 protein: CASSSLLTSEQYF

J gene: TRBJ1-2
D gene: TRBD1
V gene: TRBV7-6
clone size: NA
CDR3 DNA: TGTGCCAGCAGCTTAGTCGCCGACAGGGGTAACTATGGCTACACCTTC
CDR3 protein: CASSLVADRGNYGYTF

J gene: TRBJ1-2
D gene: NA
V gene: TRBV6-1
clone size: NA
CDR3 DNA: TGTGCCAGCAGTGAAAAGGGGCCGATCTATGGCTACACCTTC
CDR3 protein: CASSEKGPIYGYTF

J gene: TRBJ2-3
D gene: NA
V gene: TRBV2
clone size: NA
CDR3 DNA: TGTGCCAGCAGTGTAGAGAACCCTAGCACAGATACGCAGTATTTT
CDR3 protein: CASSVENPSTDTQYF

J gene: TRBJ1-2
D gene: TRBD1
V gene: TRBV7-2
clone size: NA
CDR3 DNA: TGTGCCAGCAGCTCGACGGACAGGGGGCGAGGCTATGGCTACACCTTC
CDR3 protein: CASSSTDRGRGYGYTF

J gene: TRBJ1-6
D gene: NA
V gene: TRBV19
clone size: few
CDR3 DNA: TGTGCCAGTAGTAACGCGTCTCGCTCCTATAATTCACCCCTCCACTTT
CDR3 protein: CASSNASRSYNSPLHF

J gene: TRBJ1-2
D gene: NA
V gene: TRBV6-2/TRBV6-3
clone size: NA
CDR3 DNA: TGTGCCAGCAGTTACTCGTACAGCCGAGGCTACACCTTC
CDR3 protein: CASSYSYSRGYTF

J gene: TRBJ2-5
D gene: NA
V gene: TRBV4-1
clone size: NA
CDR3 DNA: TGCGCCAGCAGCCATATGGGGGGGCGCGGGGAGACCCAGTACTTC
CDR3 protein: CASSHMGGRGETQYF

J gene: TRBJ2-2
D gene: TRBD1
V gene: TRBV24-1
clone size: NA
CDR3 DNA: TGTGCCACCAGGGGGACAGGGGGCACCGGGGAGCTGTTTTTT
CDR3 protein: CATRGTGGTGELFF

J gene: TRBJ2-5
D gene: NA
V gene: TRBV11-2
clone size: once
CDR3 DNA: TGTGCCAGCAGCCAGGGGGGACAGACCCAGTACTTC
CDR3 protein: CASSQGGQTQYF

J gene: TRBJ2-5
D gene: NA
V gene: TRBV18
clone size: NA
CDR3 DNA: TGTGCCAGCTCACCCCCGGGACAACGGGGAGAGACCCAGTACTTC
CDR3 protein: CASSPPGQRGETQYF

J gene: TRBJ2-3
D gene: TRBD1
V gene: TRBV7-2
clone size: NA
CDR3 DNA: TGTGCCAGCAGCTCCACAGGGGGTAAAGATACGCAGTATTTT
CDR3 protein: CASSSTGGKDTQYF

J gene: TRBJ1-2
D gene: TRBD1
V gene: TRBV3-1/TRBV3-2
clone size: NA
CDR3 DNA: TGTGCCAGCAGCCAAGATTTCGGGGACAGGCGACGTAACTATGGCTACACCTTC
CDR3 protein: CASSQDFGDRRRNYGYTF

J gene: TRBJ1-2
D gene: NA
V gene: TRBV7-9
clone size: NA
CDR3 DNA: TGTGCCAGCACTCCGCACGGTGACCAGGGCGATGGCTACACCTTC
CDR3 protein: CASTPHGDQGDGYTF

J gene: TRBJ1-1
D gene: NA
V gene: TRBV4-3
clone size: NA
CDR3 DNA: TGCGCCAGCAGCCAAGAGTCGCCAGTATATTTGGAGGAGGGTGAAGCTTTCTTT
CDR3 protein: CASSQESPVYLEEGEAFF

J gene: TRBJ2-7
D gene: NA
V gene: TRBV5-5
clone size: NA
CDR3 DNA: TGTGCCAGCAGGGAGGAGTACGAGCAGTACTTC
CDR3 protein: CASREEYEQYF

J gene: TRBJ2-4
D gene: NA
V gene: TRBV30
clone size: NA
CDR3 DNA: TGTGCCTGGAGTGTATGGGGTCGGGGGGCGACCAAAAACATTCAGTACTTC
CDR3 protein: CAWSVWGRGATKNIQYF

J gene: TRBJ1-4
D gene: TRBD1
V gene: TRBV11-2
clone size: NA
CDR3 DNA: TGTGCCAGCACCCAGGACAGGGCACGCGAAAAACTGTTTTTT
CDR3 protein: CASTQDRAREKLFF

J gene: TRBJ1-5
D gene: NA
V gene: TRBV7-8
clone size: few
CDR3 DNA: TGTGCCAGCAGTCCTCCCGAGCGGAGAAAAAATCAGCCCCAGCATTTT
CDR3 protein: CASSPPERRKNQPQHF